A selection of T cell receptor beta chains follows, all from one sample in a study of blood T cell repertoires in COVID-19. This table comes from immunoSEQ multiplex PCR, and its TCRdb copy is limited to in-frame clones, with some not included. The data hold 450,000 or so clones, with 80% to 90% observed a single time. Input material: peripheral blood. These receptors originate from a man aged 18 to 30 with COVID-19, enrolled during active disease. Both conserved end residues are part of each CDR3. The order of the fields is J gene, D gene, V gene, clone size, CDR3 DNA, CDR3 protein. D genes are given only for firm matches. Clone size, where shown, is once, few, many, or a class for clones that have expanded.

TRBJ2-6	NA	TRBV19	NA	TGTGCCAGTAGTATTATAGAAACCGGGGCCAACGTCCTGACTTTC	CASSIIETGANVLTF
TRBJ2-7	TRBD1	TRBV27	NA	TGTGCCAGCAGTGGGACAGGGGGTATTTCGGGGGCTTACGAGCAGTACTTC	CASSGTGGISGAYEQYF
TRBJ1-2	NA	TRBV2	few	TGTGCCAGCAGTGGAGGGAACTATGGCTACACCTTC	CASSGGNYGYTF
TRBJ1-6	TRBD1	TRBV28	NA	TGTGCCAGCAGCTCTACCGGGACAGGGGGAGGTAATTCACCCCTCCACTTT	CASSSTGTGGGNSPLHF
TRBJ2-1	NA	TRBV10-3	once	TGTGCCATCAGTTCACAGGGCCCGGGAAACAATGAGCAGTTCTTC	CAISSQGPGNNEQFF
TRBJ2-3	TRBD2	TRBV28	once	TGTGCCAGCAGTTCTCCGGGGGGGACAGATACGCAGTATTTT	CASSSPGGTDTQYF
TRBJ1-1	TRBD1	TRBV18	NA	TGTGCCAGCTCACCGCAACGACAGGGGACGGGGTACACTGAAGCTTTCTTT	CASSPQRQGTGYTEAFF
TRBJ1-1	NA	TRBV18	NA	TGTGCCAGCTCAACCCACAGGGAATACACTGAAGCTTTCTTT	CASSTHREYTEAFF
TRBJ2-5	NA	TRBV7-9	NA	TGTGCCAGCAGCCCCCTGAGGGGGTGGGAGACCCAGTACTTC	CASSPLRGWETQYF
TRBJ1-1	NA	TRBV4-1	once	TGCGCCAGCAGTCGGGGGGATGGCACTGAAGCTTTCTTT	CASSRGDGTEAFF
TRBJ2-1	TRBD2	TRBV7-2	NA	TGTGCCAGCAGCCCAGTGAGCGGGGGTCCTGGCAATGAGCAGTTCTTC	CASSPVSGGPGNEQFF
TRBJ2-2	NA	TRBV3-1/TRBV3-2	NA	TGTGCCAGCGCTCGGGTGTCTGTCGGGGAGCTGTTTTTT	CASARVSVGELFF
TRBJ2-7	TRBD1	TRBV2	NA	TGTGCCAGCAGTGTGCGTGCCGGGACAGGCCTCTACGAGCAGTACTTC	CASSVRAGTGLYEQYF
TRBJ2-1	TRBD2	TRBV24-1	NA	TGTGCCACCAGTGGAGGACTAGCGCCGTATGAGCAGTTCTTC	CATSGGLAPYEQFF
TRBJ1-6	TRBD1	TRBV5-1	NA	TGCGCCAGCAGCTTGAAGTCGGCAGGGGGGAATTCACCCCTCCACTTT	CASSLKSAGGNSPLHF
TRBJ1-4	NA	TRBV6-1	few	TGTGCCAGCAGTGAAGATCTACGGTTTGAAAAACTGTTTTTT	CASSEDLRFEKLFF
TRBJ2-2	NA	TRBV5-5	once	TGTGCCAGCAGCTTAGTACCCGGGGTCGGGGAGCTGTTTTTT	CASSLVPGVGELFF
TRBJ2-2	TRBD2	TRBV13	NA	TGTGCCAGCAGCTCAGGGACTAGAGCCACCGGGGAGCTGTTTTTT	CASSSGTRATGELFF
TRBJ1-2	TRBD1	TRBV9	NA	TGTGCCAGCAGCGTAGTGAGTCAGGGGGGACGTGGCTACACCTTC	CASSVVSQGGRGYTF
TRBJ2-5	NA	TRBV6-5	NA	TGTGCCAGCAGAGGACTCCCGGTGGAGACCCAGTACTTC	CASRGLPVETQYF
TRBJ2-7	NA	TRBV5-3	NA	TGTGCCAGAAGCTTGTGTCTAGCGTTGGGCGAGCAGTACTTC	CARSLCLALGEQYF
TRBJ2-5	TRBD2	TRBV28	NA	TGTGCCAGCAGTTTATATAGCGGGAGGGACGAGACCCAGTACTTC	CASSLYSGRDETQYF
TRBJ1-1	NA	TRBV2	once	TGTGCCAGCATCAGGAGGGAAAACACTGAAGCTTTCTTT	CASIRRENTEAFF
TRBJ1-1	NA	TRBV5-1	NA	TGCGCCAGCAGCTTTTTGGGCATGAACACTGAAGCTTTCTTT	CASSFLGMNTEAFF
TRBJ1-1	TRBD1	TRBV18	NA	TGTGCCAGCTCACCTCTTGGACAGGGGGCGACCACTGAAGCTTTCTTT	CASSPLGQGATTEAFF
TRBJ2-5	TRBD2	TRBV10-2	NA	TGCGCCAGCAGTGCGGGGGGACGGGAGACCCAGTACTTC	CASSAGGRETQYF
TRBJ2-2	NA	TRBV4-2	NA	TGTGCCAGCAGCCAAGTAACGAACACCGGGGAGCTGTTTTTT	CASSQVTNTGELFF
TRBJ1-5	NA	TRBV18	NA	TGTGCCAGCTCACCACAGCAAGACTTCAATCAGCCCCAGCATTTT	CASSPQQDFNQPQHF
TRBJ2-1	NA	TRBV19	NA	TGTGCCAGTAGTATAGATGCGGGCAGTTCCTACAATGAGCAGTTCTTC	CASSIDAGSSYNEQFF
TRBJ1-1	NA	TRBV19	NA	TGTGCCAGTGTACTGAAACAGGGAGAAATGAACACTGAAGCTTTCTTT	CASVLKQGEMNTEAFF
TRBJ2-7	NA	TRBV5-1	NA	TGCGCCAGCCGAGGGTCCTCCTACGAGCAGTACTTC	CASRGSSYEQYF
TRBJ1-1	TRBD1	TRBV24-1	NA	TGTGCCACCAGTGATCACTCGTCCCGGACAGGGGTGAACACTGAAGCTTTCTTT	CATSDHSSRTGVNTEAFF
TRBJ2-1	NA	TRBV19	NA	TGTGCCAGTAGTATTGCCGCCGCTCTCAGGGAGCAGTTCTTC	CASSIAAALREQFF
TRBJ2-7	NA	TRBV10-2	NA	TGCGCCAGCACTCCCGGGACTCTGGATTACGAGCAGTACTTC	CASTPGTLDYEQYF
TRBJ1-2	TRBD1	TRBV18	NA	TGTGCCAGCTCATTGGGACAGGGATACTGGGGCTACACCTTC	CASSLGQGYWGYTF
TRBJ2-7	NA	TRBV19	once	TGTGCCAGTAGAGCCTCGGAACAGTCGATCCACGAGCAGTACTTC	CASRASEQSIHEQYF
TRBJ1-1	NA	TRBV5-5	NA	TGTGCCAGCAGCTTGGGTCCTGCGGACACTGAAGCTTTCTTT	CASSLGPADTEAFF
TRBJ1-4	TRBD1	TRBV7-2	NA	TGTGCCAGCAGTCAGACAGGGCTAAATGAAAAACTGTTTTTT	CASSQTGLNEKLFF
TRBJ1-3	TRBD1	TRBV5-1	once	TGCGCCAGCAGCCGACTTACCGGGACAGGGGGCTCTGGAAACACCATATATTTT	CASSRLTGTGGSGNTIYF
TRBJ1-1	TRBD1	TRBV14	NA	TGTGCCAGCAGCAACGCTTTTAGGGGGCTATTCACTGAAGCTTTCTTT	CASSNAFRGLFTEAFF
TRBJ2-2	NA	TRBV4-1	few	TGCGCCAGCAGCCACCCCCCTCCCGGGGAGCTGTTTTTT	CASSHPPPGELFF
TRBJ2-4	TRBD2	TRBV20-1	once	TGCAGTGCTAGTGGCGGCGGGGGACTCAAAAACATTCAGTACTTC	CSASGGGGLKNIQYF
TRBJ2-3	NA	TRBV7-6	NA	TGTGCCAGCAGCATAACAGATACGCAGTATTTT	CASSITDTQYF
TRBJ1-1	NA	TRBV27	NA	TGTGCCAGCAGTTTATTCGCGGGGAACACTGAAGCTTTCTTT	CASSLFAGNTEAFF
TRBJ1-6	NA	TRBV19	NA	TGTGCCAGTAGTATTCTTCCCTTTTATAATTCACCCCTCCACTTT	CASSILPFYNSPLHF
TRBJ2-5	TRBD2	TRBV28	NA	TGTGCCAGCAGCCATGGGGGGGCCCAGTACTTC	CASSHGGAQYF
TRBJ1-2	NA	TRBV7-9	NA	TGTGCCAGCAGCCAGTCCCCGACAGGAGGCTATGGCTACACCTTC	CASSQSPTGGYGYTF
TRBJ1-1	TRBD1	TRBV2	NA	TGTGCCAGCCAGACAGGGGGTTTTATGATGAACACTGAAGCTTTCTTT	CASQTGGFMMNTEAFF
TRBJ2-7	NA	TRBV28	NA	TGTGCCAGCAGGGATTTATTAGGGGCCTACGAGCAGTACTTC	CASRDLLGAYEQYF
TRBJ1-1	NA	TRBV11-2	NA	TGTGCCAGCAGCCTCACCGGGGGAGAAGCTTTCTTT	CASSLTGGEAFF
TRBJ2-1	NA	TRBV7-6	once	TGTGCCAGCAGCCCAAGGATCAGGGCGGCAGACAATGAGCAGTTCTTC	CASSPRIRAADNEQFF
TRBJ2-7	NA	TRBV20-1	few	TGCAGTGCTAGTGACCGGACTGCCGCCTACGAGCAGTACTTC	CSASDRTAAYEQYF
TRBJ1-5	NA	TRBV30	NA	TGTGCCTGGAGCGACCGTTTTCGAGGGAAGGCCCAGCATTTT	CAWSDRFRGKAQHF
TRBJ2-1	TRBD2	TRBV5-6	NA	TGTGCCAGCAGCTCAGGGTTTCTGGCGGGAGAATGGCAGTTCTTC	CASSSGFLAGEWQFF
TRBJ2-7	TRBD1	TRBV19	NA	TGTGCCAGTAGACCAGAAAGACAGGGATCCTACGAGCAGTACTTC	CASRPERQGSYEQYF